This T cell receptor beta chain appears in the sequencing data of a study of CD8 T cells in Susac syndrome. The study, taken as a whole, reports: A relatively small number of individuals underwent TCR sequencing and HLA analysis.

Germline lookup yields CDR1 DFQATT and CDR2 SNEGSKA (reference sequence). The germline V and J ends were trimmed by 1 base and 4 bases, with 10 bases remaining between them. The CDR3 loop spans 13 amino acids. CD8+ and CD4+ T cells from blood underwent TCR beta sequencing. TEMRA cells were FACS-enriched, unlike CD8+ and CD4+ T cells, which were negatively isolated. Random hexamers served to reverse transcribe roughly 0.45 to 1 ug RNA. Across 54 Vbeta and 13 Jbeta, TCR beta CDR3 was amplified with immunoSEQ multiplex PCR. TCRdb itself ran the immunoSEQ multiplex PCR reads through MiXCR, one entry per CDR3 protein. The sample carries about 210,000 distinct CDR3 sequences, about 95% recorded once. About this clonotype itself: Its antigen is not known.

The clonotype originates from a human donor with multiple sclerosis. The V gene is TRBV20-1, the J gene TRBJ2-5; no clear D. Sequencing used CD4+ T cells from PBMCs. For the CDR3, the DNA is TGCAGTGCTAGAGTCCCCAGGAGAGAGACCCAGTACTTC. Amino acid sequence: CSARVPRRETQYF.